These 29 T cell receptor beta chains came from one sample sequenced in a study of neoadjuvant nivolumab and ipilimumab in lung cancer. TCRdb's copy holds only in-frame clones and misses some; the assay was immunoSEQ multiplex PCR. The repertoire holds approximately 1,200 clones, 70% to 85% seen once, with about 6.3% in the top ten. The material was adjacent normal lung tissue, obtained after neoadjuvant nivolumab, alone or with ipilimumab, at or shortly before surgery. The receptors derive from an adult with non-small cell lung cancer.

This clone was detected only once. The chain carries TRBV18 and TRBJ1-4; D perhaps matches TRBD1 (5 bases). CDR3 length equals 15 residues. Per germline, CDR1 KGHSH and CDR2 LQKENI. V was shortened by 4 bases and J by 8 bases, with 17 bases between the two germline ends. CDR3 loop: CASSRPTDAPEKLFF. CDR3 DNA: TGTGCCAGCTCACGCCCGACAGACGCCCCCGAAAAACTGTTTTTT.

This clone was counted between two and nine times. The J gene is TRBJ2-3, the V gene TRBV5-1, with D possibly TRBD2 on 7 matching bases. V lost 0 bases to trimming and J lost 5 bases, with 10 bases between them. Germline lookup yields CDR1 SGHRS and CDR2 YFSETQ. The CDR3 is 14 amino acids. CDR3 region: CASSLEGGQDTQYF. CDR3 DNA sequence: TGCGCCAGCAGCTTGGAGGGGGGGCAAGATACGCAGTATTTT.

The chain joins TRBV7-9 to TRBJ2-2; 10 nucleotides line up with TRBD1. The CDR3 consists of 17 residues. Trimming took 3 bases from V and 2 from J; bases not matched to a gene: 6. Germline V gene data show CDR1 as SEHNR and CDR2 as FQNEAQ (reference sequence). For the CDR3, the DNA is TGTGCCAGCAGCTTCCGGGACAGGGGACCCAACACCGGGGAGCTGTTTTTT. It codes for CASSFRDRGPNTGELFF.

The rearrangement uses TRBV2 and TRBJ1-2; TRBD1 might be the D (5 bases). Germline loops: CDR1 SNHLY, CDR2 FYNNEI. The V and J ends lost 5 bases and 8 bases respectively, with 21 bases between them. The CDR3 loop spans 15 amino acids. The CDR3 reads CASSPQPGPLGGYTF. The CDR3 bases are TGTGCCAGCAGTCCTCAGCCGGGACCCCTGGGGGGCTACACCTTC.

This chain joins TRBV18 and TRBJ1-5; TRBD1 agrees at 8 bases. The germline CDR1 and CDR2 sequences are KGHSH and LQKENI. After removal of 5 bases from V and 5 bases from J, the junction contained 5 bases not matched to a gene. The CDR3 sequence is 14 residues long. CDR3: CASSGQGAYQPQHF. In DNA, the CDR3 is TGTGCCAGCTCAGGGCAGGGGGCTTATCAGCCCCAGCATTTT.

The chain recombines TRBV7-9 with TRBJ2-2; D not certain. CDR1 and CDR2 (germline): SEHNR, FQNEAQ (reference sequence). The CDR3 extends over 11 amino acids. V was cut by 3 bases and J by 8 bases, with 4 bases left in between. Here the CDR3 reads CASSFEGELFF. The DNA of the CDR3 is TGTGCCAGCAGCTTCGAGGGGGAGCTGTTTTTT.

This chain uses TRBV5-5 with TRBJ2-3; maybe TRBD2 (6 bases). Germline V lookup: CDR1 SGHKS, CDR2 YYEKEE (reference sequence). The CDR3 length is 13 residues. V was cut by 3 bases and J by 3 bases, with 8 bases left in between. The CDR3 here is CASSSGLTDTQYF. In DNA, the CDR3 is TGTGCCAGCAGCTCGGGACTTACAGATACGCAGTATTTT. Full variable domain (outside the CDR3, taken from reference TRBV5-5 and TRBJ2-3): DAGVTQSPTHLIKTRGQQVTLRCSPISGHKSVSWYQQVLGQGPQFIFQYYEKEERGRGNFPDRFSARQFPNYSSELNVNALLLGDSALYLCASSSGLTDTQYFGPGTRLTVL.

V is TRBV5-1 and J is TRBJ1-6; D gene uncertain. The germline gives CDR1 SGHRS, CDR2 YFSETQ. This CDR3 is 14 amino acids long. Trimming removed 2 bases from V and 5 bases from J, with 8 bases in between. CDR3 amino acids: CASSFQINNSPLHF. CDR3 DNA sequence: TGCGCCAGCAGCTTTCAGATAAATAATTCACCCCTCCACTTT.

This clone was detected only a few times. The CDR3 here is CASSDRDTGELFF. Here the CDR3 DNA reads TGTGCCAGCAGTGACAGGGACACCGGGGAGCTGTTTTTT. This chain joins TRBV6-4 and TRBJ2-2; D gene uncertain. The CDR3 length is 13 residues. Germline loops: CDR1 MRHNA, CDR2 SNTAGT. V gave up 2 bases and J gave up 3 bases, with 4 bases separating them.

This clone came up a few times. The V gene is TRBV30, the J gene TRBJ1-2; 7 bases fit TRBD1. Germline loops: CDR1 GTSNPN, CDR2 SVGIG (reference sequence). The V and J ends lost 0 bases and 8 bases, in that order; junction bases with no gene match: 6. The CDR3 extends over 13 amino acids. The CDR3 spells CAWSVEQGKGYTF. The CDR3 coding sequence is TGTGCCTGGAGTGTTGAACAGGGGAAAGGCTACACCTTC. The variable domain in full, with the rest retrieved from reference TRBV30 and TRBJ1-2, is SQTIHQWPATLVQPVGSPLSLECTVEGTSNPNLYWYRQAAGRGLQLLFYSVGIGQISSEVPQNLSASRPQDRQFILSSKKLLLSDSGFYLCAWSVEQGKGYTFGSGTRLTVV.

This clone is a singleton in its sample. This sequence joins TRBV28 and TRBJ1-5; D uncertain. Germline V gene data show CDR1 as MDHEN and CDR2 as SYDVKM. The V end lost 0 bases, the J end lost 5 bases, and 5 bases lay between the germline ends. CDR3 length: 13 residues. DNA for the CDR3: TGTGCCAGCAGTTTATGGAGGGATCAGCCCCAGCATTTT. Protein: CASSLWRDQPQHF.

As to this clone: Other DNA sequences in this sample translate to the same CDR3. The CDR3: CASSRAGGRTDTQYF. For the CDR3, the DNA is TGTGCCAGCAGTCGAGCGGGGGGGAGGACAGATACGCAGTATTTT. The chain employs TRBV6-5 and TRBJ2-3, with 10 bases matching TRBD2. Germline CDR1 and CDR2: MNHEY and SVGAGI. The CDR3 consists of 15 residues. Losses at the gene ends were 5 bases for V and 3 bases for J; bases not matched to a gene: 5.

This chain joins TRBV5-1 and TRBJ2-7; TRBD2 matches at 7 bases. The J segment lost 0 bases and the V segment lost 6 bases, leaving 12 bases of the junction unmatched. This CDR3 contains 16 residues. The germline V gene encodes CDR1 SGHRS and CDR2 YFSETQ. The CDR3 region has the DNA TGCGCCAGCAACCCTTTTAGCGGGCGGAGCTCCTACGAGCAGTACTTC. This translates into CASNPFSGRSSYEQYF. The full variable domain, completed using reference TRBV5-1 and TRBJ2-7, is KAGVTQTPRYLIKTRGQQVTLSCSPISGHRSVSWYQQTPGQGLQFLFEYFSETQRNKGNFPGRFSGRQFSNSRSEMNVSTLELGDSALYLCASNPFSGRSSYEQYFGPGTRLTVT.

The V and J genes are TRBV7-2 and TRBJ2-2; TRBD2 matches 7 bases. V trimming: 7 bases; J trimming: 5 bases; junction bases outside the gene matches: 4. The CDR3 is 13 amino acids. Germline lookup yields CDR1 SGHTA and CDR2 FQGNSA. The CDR3 here is CASNAGVTGELFF. The CDR3 DNA reads as TGTGCCAGCAATGCGGGAGTTACCGGGGAGCTGTTTTTT.

This chain connects TRBV7-2 to TRBJ2-1; D uncertain. V lost 2 bases to trimming and J lost 0 bases, with 2 bases between them. Germline assignment: CDR1 SGHTA and CDR2 FQGNSA. The CDR3 is 13 amino acids. The CDR3 loop is CASSLYSYNEQFF. Written as DNA, the CDR3 is TGTGCCAGCAGCTTATACTCCTACAATGAGCAGTTCTTC.

J is TRBJ2-5 and V is TRBV20-1; no clear D. In germline, CDR1 is DFQATT, CDR2 SNEGSKA (reference sequence). The V end was cut by 6 bases, the J end by 3 bases, with 8 bases between. The CDR3 is made up of 11 amino acids. The CDR3 nucleotides are TGCAGTGCGGCCCCAGAAGAGACCCAGTACTTC. It translates to CSAAPEETQYF.

Only one count was recorded for this clone. The V call is TRBV29-1, the J call TRBJ1-2; tentatively, D is TRBD1 (6 bases). Germline V gives CDR1 SQVTM, CDR2 ANQGSEA. V lost 3 bases and J 2 bases, leaving 16 bases between the germline ends. CDR3 length: 15 residues. In DNA form, the CDR3 reads TGCAGCGTTGACTCTGGACAGTTAGAGAACTATGGCTACACCTTC. It specifies CSVDSGQLENYGYTF.

The chain couples TRBV5-4 to TRBJ2-7; 7 nucleotides line up with TRBD1. V lost 0 bases and J lost 1; bases outside the gene matches: 4. The CDR3 length is 15 residues. The germline V gene has CDR1 SGHNT and CDR2 YYREEE (reference sequence). Written as DNA, the CDR3 is TGTGCCAGCAGCTTGGGACAGGGAATATCCTACGAGCAGTACTTC. Translated: CASSLGQGISYEQYF.

The chain joins TRBV30 to TRBJ1-6; no firm D call. The CDR3 runs to 12 residues. Germline V gene sequence: CDR1 GTSNPN, CDR2 SVGIG (reference sequence). Trimming cost V 2 bases and J 11 bases, with 10 bases left between them. CDR3 region: CAWSRTVAPLHF. CDR3 DNA sequence: TGTGCCTGGAGTAGGACGGTGGCACCCCTCCACTTT. Filled out from reference TRBV30 and TRBJ1-6, the complete variable domain reads SQTIHQWPATLVQPVGSPLSLECTVEGTSNPNLYWYRQAAGRGLQLLFYSVGIGQISSEVPQNLSASRPQDRQFILSSKKLLLSDSGFYLCAWSRTVAPLHFGNGTRLTVT.

V gene TRBV6-5 combines with J gene TRBJ1-1, with D uncertain. CDR1 is MNHEY and CDR2 is SVGAGI in the germline V gene. Between the trimmed V and J ends, which lost 6 bases and 0 bases, there was a span of 8 bases. There are 13 residues in the CDR3. The CDR3: CASSRTVNTEAFF. The CDR3 region has the DNA TGTGCCAGCAGCCGGACGGTGAACACTGAAGCTTTCTTT.

In its sample, this clone was seen once. The V call is TRBV14, the J call TRBJ1-3, with 8 bases fitting TRBD1. The V gene end was trimmed by 3 bases and the J gene end by 4 bases; junction bases not matched to a gene: 5. The CDR3 sequence is 15 residues long. CDR1 is SGHDN and CDR2 is FVKESK in the germline V gene. The CDR3: CASSHRTGRGNTIYF. The CDR3 nucleotides are TGTGCCAGCAGCCACCGGACAGGGCGGGGAAACACCATATATTTT.

The chain joins TRBV15 to TRBJ1-5; D gene uncertain. From germline, CDR1 is LNHNV and CDR2 YYDKDF (reference sequence). This CDR3 contains 9 residues. The CDR3 is CAQREPQHF. Here the CDR3 DNA reads TGTGCACAGCGCGAGCCCCAGCATTTT.

The chain links TRBV11-2 to TRBJ2-7; maybe TRBD1 (5 bases). The V end was cut by 1 base, the J end by 3 bases, with 13 bases between. The germline CDR1 and CDR2 sequences are SGHAT and FQNNGV. This CDR3 has 15 residues. Written as DNA, the CDR3 is TGTGCCAGCAGCTTAGGGGTGGGCAGGGACTACGAGCAGTACTTC. Amino acid sequence: CASSLGVGRDYEQYF.

This clone was seen more than once but under ten times. The chain recombines TRBV14 with TRBJ1-1, with TRBD1 matching 7 bases. Germline-derived CDR1 and CDR2 are SGHDN and FVKESK. The CDR3 spans 16 residues. Trimming took 5 bases from V and 1 from J; bases not matched to a gene: 10. DNA for the CDR3: TGTGCCAGCAGCATAGATCTCGGGACAGCGAACACTGAAGCTTTCTTT. Protein product: CASSIDLGTANTEAFF.

Written as DNA, the CDR3 is TGTGCCAGCAGCCCAATGGGGCACACCATATATTTT. This translates into CASSPMGHTIYF. V and J are TRBV28 and TRBJ1-3, with D maybe TRBD1 (5 bases). The ends were cut back, 6 bases at V and 8 bases at J, with 11 bases in the middle. Germline CDR1 is MDHEN and CDR2 is SYDVKM. The CDR3 runs 12 residues.

The genes are TRBV11-2 and TRBJ2-7; no reliable D call. The CDR3 is 12 amino acids. Germline assignment: CDR1 SGHAT and CDR2 FQNNGV. Trimming removed 2 bases at V and 3 bases at J, with 5 bases between. CDR3: CASSLSDYEQYF. The CDR3 DNA follows: TGTGCCAGCAGCTTATCCGACTACGAGCAGTACTTC.

The gene calls are TRBV30 and TRBJ2-7; maybe TRBD1 (6 bases). Trimming took 8 bases from V and 0 from J, leaving 14 bases between them. The germline gives CDR1 GTSNPN, CDR2 SVGIG (reference sequence). The CDR3 length is 13 residues. The CDR3 nucleotides are TGTGCCGGTAGGGGGACGGCCTCCTACGAGCAGTACTTC. Amino acid sequence: CAGRGTASYEQYF.

This clone is large in the sample. This chain joins TRBV5-4 and TRBJ1-2, with D uncertain. V lost 0 bases and J 0 bases, leaving 9 bases between the germline ends. This CDR3 contains 15 residues. Germline V gives CDR1 SGHNT, CDR2 YYREEE (reference sequence). The CDR3 DNA reads as TGTGCCAGCAGCTTGGGGGCCCTAGCTAACTATGGCTACACCTTC. This gives the protein CASSLGALANYGYTF.

The genes are TRBV30 and TRBJ2-5, with D hard to call. The germline V gene encodes CDR1 GTSNPN and CDR2 SVGIG (reference sequence). This CDR3 has 12 residues. Trimming took off 6 bases at V and 0 bases at J, with 8 bases between the two ends. For the CDR3, the DNA is TGTGCCTGCCAACTAAACCAAGAGACCCAGTACTTC. Translation gives CACQLNQETQYF.